This T cell receptor beta chain is from a study of blood T cell repertoires in COVID-19. Overall study context: The United States, Italy and Spain provided the acute and convalescent COVID-19 samples. PBMCs, B-cell-depleted T cells, or T cells were the source of the cDNA or gDNA that made up the material.

Per the germline V gene, CDR1 is MNHEY and CDR2 is SVGAGI. The V gene end was trimmed by 9 bases and the J gene end by 7 bases; junction bases not matched to a gene: 6. The CDR3 extends over 12 amino acids. Profiled with immunoSEQ multiplex PCR; TCRdb holds only in-frame clones, not every one. The profile shows roughly 100,000 clones, roughly 85% of them singletons. This chain uses TRBV6-5 with TRBJ1-2; 9 nucleotides line up with TRBD1. The source material was peripheral blood. The sequence derives from a man aged 45-60 years with acute or convalescent COVID-19. CDR3 in amino acids: CARGDRVFGYTF. CDR3 nucleotides: TGTGCCAGGGGGGACAGGGTGTTTGGCTACACCTTC.